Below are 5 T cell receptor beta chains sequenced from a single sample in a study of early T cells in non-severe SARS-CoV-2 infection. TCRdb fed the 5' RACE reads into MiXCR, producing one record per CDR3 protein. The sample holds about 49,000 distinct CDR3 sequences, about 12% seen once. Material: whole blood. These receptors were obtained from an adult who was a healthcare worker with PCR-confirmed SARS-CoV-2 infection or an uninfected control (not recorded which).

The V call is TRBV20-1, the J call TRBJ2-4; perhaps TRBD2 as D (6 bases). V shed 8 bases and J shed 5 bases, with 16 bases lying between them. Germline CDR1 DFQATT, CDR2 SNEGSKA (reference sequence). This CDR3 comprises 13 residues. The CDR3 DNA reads TGCAGTTTTAGCGGTGTGGTCGAAAACATTCAGTACTTC. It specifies CSFSGVVENIQYF.

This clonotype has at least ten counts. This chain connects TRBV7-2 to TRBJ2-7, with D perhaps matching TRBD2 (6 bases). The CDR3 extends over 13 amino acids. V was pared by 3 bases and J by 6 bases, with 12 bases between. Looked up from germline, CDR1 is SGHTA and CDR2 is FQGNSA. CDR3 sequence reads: CASSFYMGGEQYF. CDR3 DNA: TGTGCCAGCAGCTTTTATATGGGGGGCGAGCAGTACTTC.

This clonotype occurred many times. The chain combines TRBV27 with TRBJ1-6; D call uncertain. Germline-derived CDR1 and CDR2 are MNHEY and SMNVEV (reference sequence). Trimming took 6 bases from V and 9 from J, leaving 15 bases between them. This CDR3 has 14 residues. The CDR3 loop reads CASRWGGSGSPLHF. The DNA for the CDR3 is TGTGCCAGCAGGTGGGGAGGGTCGGGTTCACCCCTCCACTTT.

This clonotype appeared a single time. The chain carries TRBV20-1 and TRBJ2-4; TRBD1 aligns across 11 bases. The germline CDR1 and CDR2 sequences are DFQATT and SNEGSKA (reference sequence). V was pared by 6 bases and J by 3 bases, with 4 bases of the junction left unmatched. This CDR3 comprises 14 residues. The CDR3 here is CSAAGQGVKNIQYF. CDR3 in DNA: TGCAGTGCCGCGGGACAGGGGGTCAAAAACATTCAGTACTTC.

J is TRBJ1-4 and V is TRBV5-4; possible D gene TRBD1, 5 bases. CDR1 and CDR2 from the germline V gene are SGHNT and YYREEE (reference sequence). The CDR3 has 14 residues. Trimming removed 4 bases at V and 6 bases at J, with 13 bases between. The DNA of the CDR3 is TGTGCCAGCAGCCGGGGGGGTAGCGATGAAAAACTGTTTTTT. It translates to CASSRGGSDEKLFF. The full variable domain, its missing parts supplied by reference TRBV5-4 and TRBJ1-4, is ETGVTQSPTHLIKTRGQQVTLRCSSQSGHNTVSWYQQALGQGPQFIFQYYREEENGRGNFPPRFSGLQFPNYSSELNVNALELDDSALYLCASSRGGSDEKLFFGSGTQLSVL.